This TCR beta chain was sequenced in a study of T cells after yellow fever vaccination. Study results and caveats: Clones that expanded after primary vaccination mostly reappeared after the booster (just over 95% CD4, around 87% CD8).

Germline CDR1 reads SGHRS; CDR2 reads YFSETQ. The CDR3 has 16 amino acids. The V and J ends lost 2 bases and 1 base, in that order; junction bases with no gene match: 3. The table lists this clonotype with a few counts. Its target is not known. Making TCR cDNA involved 5'RACE template switching, which added UMIs and a universal primer site. TCRdb used MiXCR to reprocess the 5' RACE reads, holding one entry per CDR3 protein. The profile shows roughly 120,000 distinct CDR3 sequences, nearly 7.5% of them singletons. The chain links TRBV5-1 to TRBJ2-3, with 11 bases identical to TRBD2. Sequenced here: CD4+ T cells sorted from PBMCs, sampled approximately 11 days after the first yellow fever vaccination. The TCR originated in a man younger than 35 who received the YFV17D yellow fever vaccine. CDR3 bases: TGCGCCAGCAGCTTACCACTAGCGGGGGGCACAGATACGCAGTATTTT. It codes for CASSLPLAGGTDTQYF.